This is a list of T cell receptor beta chains from one sample in a study of blood T cell repertoires in COVID-19. Only in-frame clones appear in the TCRdb table, and some are missing; sequencing was by immunoSEQ multiplex PCR. The top ten hold roughly 7.7% of the sample, which has 10,000 to 11,000 clones, around 86% seen once. The sample comprised peripheral blood. These TCRs come from a man in his 70s with active COVID-19. CDR3s include the opening cysteine and the closing phenylalanine or tryptophan. D genes are given only for firm matches. A clone size is listed for some rows: how often the clone was seen (once, few, many), or a class if it is expanded.

d_call: TRBD1; cdr3_length: 17; clone_size: large; j_call: TRBJ2-2; v_call: TRBV5-1; cdr3_nt: TGCGCCAGCAGCTTACGGATGACAGGGGGCGAGGCCGGGGAGCTGTTTTTT; cdr3_aa: CASSLRMTGGEAGELFF
d_call: .; cdr3_length: 15; clone_size: .; j_call: TRBJ1-5; v_call: TRBV19; cdr3_nt: TGTGCCAGTAGCCCGACGGGATCGGGGAATCAGCCCCAGCATTTT; cdr3_aa: CASSPTGSGNQPQHF
d_call: TRBD1; cdr3_length: 16; clone_size: .; j_call: TRBJ1-1; v_call: TRBV5-1; cdr3_nt: TGCGCCAGCAGCCGGGGACAGTTAGGATCGGACACTGAAGCTTTCTTT; cdr3_aa: CASSRGQLGSDTEAFF
d_call: .; cdr3_length: 12; clone_size: once; j_call: TRBJ2-4; v_call: TRBV5-8; cdr3_nt: TGTGCCAGCAGCCGGGACTTCTCCTTGCGGTACTTC; cdr3_aa: CASSRDFSLRYF
d_call: .; cdr3_length: 16; clone_size: .; j_call: TRBJ2-7; v_call: TRBV10-1; cdr3_nt: TGCGCCACCCTCCCCCCGCAGGTGACACAAACCTACGAGCAGTACTTC; cdr3_aa: CATLPPQVTQTYEQYF
d_call: .; cdr3_length: 14; clone_size: .; j_call: TRBJ1-2; v_call: TRBV6-5; cdr3_nt: TGTGCCAGCAGTCGGGGTCGCGCGGACTATGGCTACACCTTC; cdr3_aa: CASSRGRADYGYTF
d_call: .; cdr3_length: 14; clone_size: few; j_call: TRBJ1-2; v_call: TRBV5-6; cdr3_nt: TGTGCCAGCAGCCGGGGTGGGGGCACTTATGGCTACACCTTC; cdr3_aa: CASSRGGGTYGYTF
d_call: TRBD2; cdr3_length: 14; clone_size: .; j_call: TRBJ2-5; v_call: TRBV6-5; cdr3_nt: TGTGCCAGCAGGTTGGCGGGGGGCCAAGAGACCCAGTACTTC; cdr3_aa: CASRLAGGQETQYF
d_call: .; cdr3_length: 12; clone_size: .; j_call: TRBJ2-4; v_call: TRBV24-1; cdr3_nt: TGTGCCACCACCAAAGCCAAAAACATTCAGTACTTC; cdr3_aa: CATTKAKNIQYF
d_call: .; cdr3_length: 11; clone_size: .; j_call: TRBJ1-1; v_call: TRBV30; cdr3_nt: TGTGCCTGGAGTGGGGGCGACAAAGCTTTCTTT; cdr3_aa: CAWSGGDKAFF
d_call: .; cdr3_length: 15; clone_size: .; j_call: TRBJ1-4; v_call: TRBV19; cdr3_nt: TGTGCCAGTAGCGAGACAGAAACAACTAATGAAAAACTGTTTTTT; cdr3_aa: CASSETETTNEKLFF
d_call: .; cdr3_length: 15; clone_size: .; j_call: TRBJ2-5; v_call: TRBV5-5; cdr3_nt: TGTGCCAGCAGCCGGCGGGGGCCGGTACAAGAGACCCAGTACTTC; cdr3_aa: CASSRRGPVQETQYF
d_call: .; cdr3_length: 12; clone_size: .; j_call: TRBJ1-2; v_call: TRBV9; cdr3_nt: TGTGCCAGCAGCGGACAGTTATATGGCTACACCTTC; cdr3_aa: CASSGQLYGYTF
d_call: .; cdr3_length: 15; clone_size: .; j_call: TRBJ1-2; v_call: TRBV6-1; cdr3_nt: TGTGCCAGCAGTGAAGCTTCAGGACAGCAGTATGGCTACACCTTC; cdr3_aa: CASSEASGQQYGYTF
d_call: .; cdr3_length: 16; clone_size: once; j_call: TRBJ2-3; v_call: TRBV9; cdr3_nt: TGTGCCAGCAGCGTCTCCCCCAACTCGGGCACAGATACGCAGTATTTT; cdr3_aa: CASSVSPNSGTDTQYF
d_call: TRBD2; cdr3_length: 15; clone_size: few; j_call: TRBJ2-1; v_call: TRBV4-2; cdr3_nt: TGTGCCAGCAGGAGTGCGGGGGAAGTTCACAATGAGCAGTTCTTC; cdr3_aa: CASRSAGEVHNEQFF
d_call: .; cdr3_length: 13; clone_size: .; j_call: TRBJ2-3; v_call: TRBV20-1; cdr3_nt: TGCAGTGCTAGTCCTACCCCCATGGATACGCAGTATTTT; cdr3_aa: CSASPTPMDTQYF
d_call: TRBD1; cdr3_length: 17; clone_size: .; j_call: TRBJ2-7; v_call: TRBV27; cdr3_nt: TGTGCCAGCAGTCCCAAACCCGGGACAGGGGTTCCCTACGAGCAGTACTTC; cdr3_aa: CASSPKPGTGVPYEQYF
d_call: TRBD2; cdr3_length: 14; clone_size: .; j_call: TRBJ2-2; v_call: TRBV7-9; cdr3_nt: TGTGCCAGCAGCTTGACTAGCTGGACCGGGGAGCTGTTTTTT; cdr3_aa: CASSLTSWTGELFF
d_call: TRBD2; cdr3_length: 15; clone_size: .; j_call: TRBJ2-7; v_call: TRBV5-1; cdr3_nt: TGCGCCAGCAGCAACGGACTAGCGGGGCCGAGGGAGCAGTACTTC; cdr3_aa: CASSNGLAGPREQYF
d_call: .; cdr3_length: 15; clone_size: once; j_call: TRBJ2-3; v_call: TRBV7-2; cdr3_nt: TGTGCCAGCACCCGGACTGGGGACTCCACAGATACGCAGTATTTT; cdr3_aa: CASTRTGDSTDTQYF
d_call: TRBD1; cdr3_length: 14; clone_size: .; j_call: TRBJ2-5; v_call: TRBV24-1; cdr3_nt: TGTGCCACCAGTGTGTCAGGGGGCAGGGAGACCCAGTACTTC; cdr3_aa: CATSVSGGRETQYF
d_call: TRBD1; cdr3_length: 13; clone_size: .; j_call: TRBJ2-5; v_call: TRBV28; cdr3_nt: TGTGCCAGCAGTTTCAGGGGGCGGCAGACCCAGTACTTC; cdr3_aa: CASSFRGRQTQYF
d_call: TRBD2; cdr3_length: 18; clone_size: .; j_call: TRBJ2-3; v_call: TRBV9; cdr3_nt: TGTGCCAGCAGCCCTTATAGCGGGGGATTCCGTGGCACAGATACGCAGTATTTT; cdr3_aa: CASSPYSGGFRGTDTQYF
d_call: TRBD2; cdr3_length: 14; clone_size: .; j_call: TRBJ2-7; v_call: TRBV18; cdr3_nt: TGTGCCAGCTCACAAACTAGCGGGGTGCACGAGCAGTACTTC; cdr3_aa: CASSQTSGVHEQYF
d_call: .; cdr3_length: 13; clone_size: .; j_call: TRBJ2-5; v_call: TRBV11-3; cdr3_nt: TGTGCCAGCAGCTTAGGGAGTTTGGAGACCCAGTACTTC; cdr3_aa: CASSLGSLETQYF
d_call: .; cdr3_length: 16; clone_size: .; j_call: TRBJ1-5; v_call: TRBV7-8; cdr3_nt: TGTGCCAGCAGCTTATTAGGGAGGGAAAGCAATCAGCCCCAGCATTTT; cdr3_aa: CASSLLGRESNQPQHF
d_call: .; cdr3_length: 11; clone_size: .; j_call: TRBJ2-7; v_call: TRBV19; cdr3_nt: TGTGCCAGTGGGCTCTTCTACGAGCAGTACTTC; cdr3_aa: CASGLFYEQYF
d_call: TRBD1; cdr3_length: 15; clone_size: once; j_call: TRBJ1-2; v_call: TRBV5-4; cdr3_nt: TGTGCCAGCAGCCCGGCGGGACAGTCTAACTATGGCTACACCTTC; cdr3_aa: CASSPAGQSNYGYTF
d_call: TRBD1; cdr3_length: 15; clone_size: .; j_call: TRBJ2-5; v_call: TRBV7-9; cdr3_nt: TGTGCCAGCAGCCGATCCGGGACAGGGGGAGAGACCCAGTACTTC; cdr3_aa: CASSRSGTGGETQYF
d_call: TRBD1; cdr3_length: 18; clone_size: .; j_call: TRBJ1-1; v_call: TRBV24-1; cdr3_nt: TGTGCCACCAGTGATCACGAAAGACAGGGTTTGGGCTACACTGAAGCTTTCTTT; cdr3_aa: CATSDHERQGLGYTEAFF
d_call: .; cdr3_length: 14; clone_size: .; j_call: TRBJ2-1; v_call: TRBV11-3; cdr3_nt: TGTGCCAGCAGCCCATTCACAGGGTTCAATGAGCAGTTCTTC; cdr3_aa: CASSPFTGFNEQFF
d_call: .; cdr3_length: 14; clone_size: once; j_call: TRBJ1-2; v_call: TRBV6-5; cdr3_nt: TGTGCCAGCAGTTACACAGGAAAACTTCGGGGCTACACCTTC; cdr3_aa: CASSYTGKLRGYTF
d_call: TRBD2; cdr3_length: 15; clone_size: .; j_call: TRBJ2-1; v_call: TRBV28; cdr3_nt: TGTGCCAGCAGTCAGACTAGCGGGGGGTTGAATGAGCAGTTCTTC; cdr3_aa: CASSQTSGGLNEQFF
d_call: .; cdr3_length: 15; clone_size: few; j_call: TRBJ1-2; v_call: TRBV4-1; cdr3_nt: TGCGCCAGCAGCCAAGCTCACAGCTATACCTATGGCTACACCTTC; cdr3_aa: CASSQAHSYTYGYTF
d_call: TRBD1; cdr3_length: 13; clone_size: .; j_call: TRBJ2-1; v_call: TRBV12-3/TRBV12-4; cdr3_nt: TGTGCCAGCAGTTCGGACAGGGTAGGTGAGCAGTTCTTC; cdr3_aa: CASSSDRVGEQFF
d_call: TRBD1; cdr3_length: 13; clone_size: .; j_call: TRBJ1-2; v_call: TRBV28; cdr3_nt: TGTGCCAGCAGTTGGGGACAGGGCTATGGCTACACCTTC; cdr3_aa: CASSWGQGYGYTF
d_call: .; cdr3_length: 14; clone_size: .; j_call: TRBJ1-5; v_call: TRBV19; cdr3_nt: TGTGCCAGTAGTACGGGTCAGGGATATCAGCCCCAGCATTTT; cdr3_aa: CASSTGQGYQPQHF
d_call: .; cdr3_length: 13; clone_size: .; j_call: TRBJ1-2; v_call: TRBV6-2/TRBV6-3; cdr3_nt: TGTGCCAGCAGCCGGACGGGGAACTATGGCTACACCTTC; cdr3_aa: CASSRTGNYGYTF
d_call: TRBD2; cdr3_length: 15; clone_size: once; j_call: TRBJ2-5; v_call: TRBV7-2; cdr3_nt: TGTGCCAGCAGCCCCCGGGGAGCGGGGGGAGAGACCCAGTACTTC; cdr3_aa: CASSPRGAGGETQYF
d_call: TRBD1; cdr3_length: 17; clone_size: .; j_call: TRBJ1-2; v_call: TRBV11-2; cdr3_nt: TGTGCCAGCAGCTCCAAACCTTCCGGGACAGGGGTTCATGGCTACACCTTC; cdr3_aa: CASSSKPSGTGVHGYTF
d_call: TRBD1; cdr3_length: 13; clone_size: .; j_call: TRBJ2-7; v_call: TRBV28; cdr3_nt: TGTGCCAGCAGTTCGGGACAGGGCTACGAGCAGTACTTC; cdr3_aa: CASSSGQGYEQYF
d_call: TRBD1; cdr3_length: 13; clone_size: .; j_call: TRBJ1-2; v_call: TRBV28; cdr3_nt: TGTGCCAGCAGCCGGGACAGCGCCCGGGGCTACACCTTC; cdr3_aa: CASSRDSARGYTF
d_call: TRBD1; cdr3_length: 16; clone_size: .; j_call: TRBJ1-3; v_call: TRBV14; cdr3_nt: TGTGCCAGCAGCCAAATGAGGGGGCAGGCTGGAAACACCATATATTTT; cdr3_aa: CASSQMRGQAGNTIYF
d_call: TRBD1; cdr3_length: 13; clone_size: .; j_call: TRBJ2-7; v_call: TRBV27; cdr3_nt: TGTGCCAGCAGGAGACAGGGGGCTTACGAGCAGTACTTC; cdr3_aa: CASRRQGAYEQYF
d_call: .; cdr3_length: 13; clone_size: .; j_call: TRBJ2-5; v_call: TRBV24-1; cdr3_nt: TGTGCCACCAGTGACTCGGTTCAAGAGACCCAGTACTTC; cdr3_aa: CATSDSVQETQYF
d_call: TRBD2; cdr3_length: 16; clone_size: .; j_call: TRBJ2-3; v_call: TRBV5-1; cdr3_nt: TGCGCCAGCAGCCAAACCGTAGCGGGGGGCACAGATACGCAGTATTTT; cdr3_aa: CASSQTVAGGTDTQYF
d_call: .; cdr3_length: 13; clone_size: .; j_call: TRBJ2-7; v_call: TRBV4-1; cdr3_nt: TGCGCCAGCAGCCAAGGATTCAGCTACGAGCAGTACTTC; cdr3_aa: CASSQGFSYEQYF
d_call: TRBD2; cdr3_length: 19; clone_size: .; j_call: TRBJ2-1; v_call: TRBV19; cdr3_nt: TGTGCCAGTACATCTCCCGCGGGGGGACTTTCTAGCTCCTACAATGAGCAGTTCTTC; cdr3_aa: CASTSPAGGLSSSYNEQFF
d_call: .; cdr3_length: 13; clone_size: .; j_call: TRBJ1-2; v_call: TRBV5-6; cdr3_nt: TGTGCCAGCAGTCGGGGACTCAAAACGGGCTACACCTTC; cdr3_aa: CASSRGLKTGYTF
d_call: .; cdr3_length: 14; clone_size: .; j_call: TRBJ2-4; v_call: TRBV9; cdr3_nt: TGTGCCAGCAGCCAGGGACTAGCCAAAAACATTCAGTACTTC; cdr3_aa: CASSQGLAKNIQYF
d_call: .; cdr3_length: 13; clone_size: .; j_call: TRBJ2-3; v_call: TRBV5-4; cdr3_nt: TGTGCCAGCAGCTTGTTAGGCACAGATACGCAGTATTTT; cdr3_aa: CASSLLGTDTQYF
d_call: TRBD2; cdr3_length: 16; clone_size: .; j_call: TRBJ2-1; v_call: TRBV18; cdr3_nt: TGTGCCAGCTCACCGCTACTAGCGGGGGGGCCACAGGAGCAGTTCTTC; cdr3_aa: CASSPLLAGGPQEQFF
d_call: .; cdr3_length: 17; clone_size: .; j_call: TRBJ1-6; v_call: TRBV19; cdr3_nt: TGTGCCAGTAGTCCAAATCCGAACAGGGTTATCAGTTCACCCCTCCACTTT; cdr3_aa: CASSPNPNRVISSPLHF
d_call: TRBD1; cdr3_length: 14; clone_size: .; j_call: TRBJ2-2; v_call: TRBV6-5; cdr3_nt: TGTGCCAGCGGGACAGAGTACCTCACCGGGGAGCTGTTTTTT; cdr3_aa: CASGTEYLTGELFF
d_call: .; cdr3_length: 14; clone_size: .; j_call: TRBJ1-3; v_call: TRBV19; cdr3_nt: TGTGCCAGTAGTCCGGGGGAGCCTGGAAACACCATATATTTT; cdr3_aa: CASSPGEPGNTIYF
d_call: TRBD2; cdr3_length: 16; clone_size: .; j_call: TRBJ2-3; v_call: TRBV5-1; cdr3_nt: TGCGCCAGCAGCTTGGGTTCTAGCGGCACCACAGATACGCAGTATTTT; cdr3_aa: CASSLGSSGTTDTQYF
d_call: TRBD1; cdr3_length: 13; clone_size: .; j_call: TRBJ1-5; v_call: TRBV12-3/TRBV12-4; cdr3_nt: TGTGCCAGCAGGTCAGGGGGTGATGAGCCCCAGCATTTT; cdr3_aa: CASRSGGDEPQHF
d_call: .; cdr3_length: 17; clone_size: .; j_call: TRBJ2-3; v_call: TRBV19; cdr3_nt: TGTGCCAGTAGTATAGCCCGGGGGGCGACTAGCACAGATACGCAGTATTTT; cdr3_aa: CASSIARGATSTDTQYF